This passage covers 22 T cell receptor beta chains from one sample sequenced in a study of cytomegalovirus exposure and HLA in healthy donors. The primer mix had 60 Vbeta and 13 Jbeta primers. Profiled with immunoSEQ multiplex PCR; TCRdb holds only in-frame clones, not every one. The sample has about 95,000 clones; more than 70% are singletons. What was sequenced was PBMCs. The receptors originated from a man younger than 35 in good health and CMV-seropositive.

This clone was seen a handful of times. The chain uses TRBV2 and TRBJ2-7; TRBD1 aligns across 10 bases. V trimming: 7 bases; J trimming: 2 bases; junction bases outside the gene matches: 5. In germline, CDR1 is SNHLY, CDR2 FYNNEI. There are 14 residues in the CDR3. The CDR3: CASKTGQGAYEQYF. In nucleotides, the CDR3 is TGTGCCAGCAAGACAGGACAGGGGGCCTACGAGCAGTACTTC.

The chain uses TRBV28 and TRBJ2-7, with D maybe TRBD2 (5 bases). The CDR3 runs to 13 residues. V was cut by 4 bases and J by 2 bases, with 9 bases left in between. Looked up from germline, CDR1 is MDHEN and CDR2 is SYDVKM. The CDR3 DNA follows: TGTGCCAGCAGTTCGGACTTAGCCTACGAGCAGTACTTC. This gives the protein CASSSDLAYEQYF.

The gene calls are TRBV9 and TRBJ1-1, with TRBD1 matching 7 bases. V lost 3 bases to trimming and J lost 3 bases; unmatched junction nucleotides: 8. Germline lookup yields CDR1 SGDLS and CDR2 YYNGEE. This CDR3 comprises 15 residues. The CDR3 loop reads CASSETQGIYTEAFF. For the CDR3, the DNA is TGTGCCAGCAGCGAGACACAGGGGATATACACTGAAGCTTTCTTT.

This chain links TRBV11-3 with TRBJ2-2, with D uncertain. Between the trimmed V and J ends, which lost 5 bases and 5 bases, there was a span of 12 bases. The germline V gene has CDR1 SGHNT and CDR2 YENEEA. The CDR3 sequence is 14 residues long. CDR3 sequence (DNA): TGTGCCAGCAGCCCGGAGAGGTGGACCGGGGAGCTGTTTTTT. Its protein is CASSPERWTGELFF.

The sample holds a few counts of this clone. The CDR3 protein is CASISDDTSSYNEQFF. CDR3 DNA sequence: TGTGCCAGCATTTCCGACGACACCAGCTCCTACAATGAGCAGTTCTTC. V usage is TRBV28 and J usage is TRBJ2-1; no definite D call. The CDR3 sequence is 16 residues long. Germline V gene lookup returns CDR1 MDHEN and CDR2 SYDVKM. With 7 bases removed from V and 0 bases from J, the gap between germline ends came to 16 bases.

V is TRBV5-1 and J is TRBJ2-5; D is uncertain. There are 17 residues in the CDR3. Germline CDR1 is SGHRS and CDR2 is YFSETQ. Trimming removed 0 bases from V and 2 bases from J, with 17 bases in between. The CDR3 DNA reads as TGCGCCAGCAGCTTGGCCATTGCTGGGCCGACACAAGAGACCCAGTACTTC. As protein: CASSLAIAGPTQETQYF.

The sample holds one count of this clone. The chain links TRBV2 to TRBJ1-5, with a tentative D call TRBD1 (6 bases). In germline, CDR1 is SNHLY, CDR2 FYNNEI. The CDR3 totals 14 residues. V was pared by 6 bases and J by 4 bases, with 13 bases between. Written as DNA, the CDR3 is TGTGCCAGCAGCCCTACAGGGTTAAATCAGCCCCAGCATTTT. It encodes CASSPTGLNQPQHF.

The sample holds a few counts of this clone. V gene TRBV10-2 combines with J gene TRBJ2-2; 8 positions match TRBD2. The V segment lost 4 bases and the J segment 0 bases; nucleotides outside the gene matches: 7. CDR3 length: 17 amino acids. Germline V CDR1 and CDR2: WSHSY, SAAADI. CDR3 sequence: CASSVTSGHANTGELFF. The CDR3 nucleotides read TGCGCCAGCAGTGTTACTAGCGGCCACGCGAACACCGGGGAGCTGTTTTTT.

The chain carries TRBV5-8 and TRBJ2-7; perhaps TRBD2 as D (5 bases). CDR3 length equals 13 residues. Germline V lookup: CDR1 SGHTS, CDR2 YDEGEE. V was trimmed by 2 bases and J by 5 bases, leaving 11 bases between them. The CDR3, as DNA: TGTGCCAGCAGCTTAAGGGAGTCGGACGAGCAGTACTTC. The encoded protein is CASSLRESDEQYF.

The chain couples TRBV30 to TRBJ2-5; TRBD2 aligns across 10 bases. CDR3 size: 15 residues. Trimming cost V 1 base and J 4 bases; bases outside gene matches: 6. The germline V gene has CDR1 GTSNPN and CDR2 SVGIG (reference sequence). The CDR3 is CAWSGSGGVGETQYF. CDR3 nucleotides: TGTGCCTGGAGTGGAAGCGGGGGGGTGGGAGAGACCCAGTACTTC.

The chain links TRBV6-5 to TRBJ1-5, with 10 nucleotides matching TRBD1. The V segment lost 5 bases and the J segment 7 bases; nucleotides outside the gene matches: 8. The germline gives CDR1 MNHEY, CDR2 SVGAGI. The CDR3 loop spans 15 amino acids. The CDR3 DNA follows: TGTGCCAGCAGTCGGGACAGGGGATTGGCACAGCCCCAGCATTTT. It codes for CASSRDRGLAQPQHF.

The chain uses TRBV7-8 and TRBJ2-3; 9 bases agree with TRBD2. The junction had 14 bases not matched to a gene; V was cut back by 8 bases and J by 8 bases. CDR1 is SGHVS, CDR2 FQNEAQ, per germline. The CDR3 loop spans 15 amino acids. The CDR3 DNA reads TGTGCCAGCGCGGGGGGGCGGGTCCGGGGGGGTACGCAGTATTTT. This codes for CASAGGRVRGGTQYF.

The J gene is TRBJ1-1, the V gene TRBV9; tentative D call: TRBD1 (6 bases). Trimming shortened V by 3 bases and J by 0 bases, and 12 bases separated the two germline ends. CDR1 is SGDLS, CDR2 YYNGEE, per germline. This CDR3 contains 15 residues. The CDR3 sequence is CASSAGGALNTEAFF. DNA for the CDR3: TGTGCCAGCAGCGCCGGGGGGGCACTGAACACTGAAGCTTTCTTT. Supplemented by reference TRBV9 and TRBJ1-1, the full variable domain reads DSGVTQTPKHLITATGQRVTLRCSPRSGDLSVYWYQQSLDQGLQFLIQYYNGEERAKGNILERFSAQQFPDLHSELNLSSLELGDSALYFCASSAGGALNTEAFFGQGTRLTVV.

The gene calls are TRBV25-1 and TRBJ1-5; no reliable D call. CDR1 and CDR2 from the germline V gene are MGHDK and SYGVNS. The CDR3 covers 12 residues. Trimming left V 3 bases short and J 5 bases short, with 5 bases between. The CDR3: CASSDSYQPQHF. In nucleotides, the CDR3 is TGTGCCAGCAGTGATTCTTATCAGCCCCAGCATTTT.

This chain uses TRBV5-6 with TRBJ2-5, with D perhaps matching TRBD1 (6 bases). Germline values: CDR1 SGHDT, CDR2 YYEEEE. V gave up 4 bases and J gave up 0 bases, with 10 bases separating them. The CDR3 is 14 residues long. The CDR3 protein is CASSPGVYQETQYF. DNA of the CDR3: TGTGCCAGCAGCCCAGGGGTCTACCAAGAGACCCAGTACTTC.

The chain combines TRBV6-1 with TRBJ2-3; TRBD2 is a possible D gene (5 bases). The germline V gene encodes CDR1 MNHNS and CDR2 SASEGT. The CDR3 spans 14 residues. V lost 7 bases and J lost 5, with 16 bases in between. The CDR3 loop is CASKLGGPGDTQYF. CDR3 nucleotide sequence: TGTGCCAGCAAGCTTGGCGGGCCGGGAGATACGCAGTATTTT.

In regard to this clone: The junction and the germline gene differ at one end; a read error may be behind it. The V and J genes are TRBV5-4 and TRBJ1-6; 12 bases are a match to TRBD1. CDR1 and CDR2 from the germline V gene are SGHNT and YYREEE (reference sequence). This CDR3 is 16 amino acids long. The CDR3 DNA is TGTGCCGGCAGCCCGGGACAGGGGGCGACCGGTTCACCCCTCCACTTT. As protein: CAGSPGQGATGSPLHF.

In its sample, this clone was seen once. The CDR3 here is CASSYQGLTDTEAFF. CDR3 sequence (DNA): TGTGCCAGCAGTTACCAGGGGCTTACGGACACTGAAGCTTTCTTT. The V and J genes are TRBV6-5 and TRBJ1-1, with D possibly TRBD1 on 6 matching bases. V shed 2 bases and J shed 3 bases, with 13 bases lying between them. Per germline, CDR1 MNHEY and CDR2 SVGAGI. The CDR3 extends over 15 amino acids.

The chain carries TRBV15 and TRBJ2-5; weak D call: TRBD1 (6 bases). The germline V and J ends were trimmed by 1 base and 2 bases, with 11 bases remaining between them. CDR3 length: 15 residues. From germline, CDR1 is LNHNV and CDR2 YYDKDF (reference sequence). CDR3 in DNA: TGTGCCACCAGCAGAGGGACAGATTATCAAGAGACCCAGTACTTC. Protein sequence: CATSRGTDYQETQYF.

This clone has only one observation. V is TRBV25-1 and J is TRBJ1-1, with TRBD1 matching 7 bases. The junction had 1 base not matched to a gene; V was cut back by 5 bases and J by 1 base. Germline CDR1 and CDR2: MGHDK and SYGVNS. This CDR3 has 13 residues. The CDR3 sequence: CASSRTGNTEAFF. The CDR3 nucleotides read TGTGCCAGCAGTCGGACAGGGAACACTGAAGCTTTCTTT.

This clone turned up a few times. The genes are TRBV6-4 and TRBJ2-7; no firm D call. V was cut by 0 bases and J by 3 bases, with 6 bases left in between. Germline-derived CDR1 and CDR2 are MRHNA and SNTAGT. The CDR3 sequence is 13 residues long. CDR3 nucleotides: TGTGCCAGCAGTGACTCTCACTACTACGAGCAGTACTTC. Its translation: CASSDSHYYEQYF.

The V call is TRBV18, the J call TRBJ1-6; D is uncertain. This CDR3 comprises 17 residues. CDR1 and CDR2 (germline): KGHSH, LQKENI. Trimming stripped 5 bases from V and 0 bases from J, with 14 bases between. The CDR3 nucleotides read TGTGCCAGCTCAACGGAGGCGGGTCCCTCCTATAATTCACCCCTCCACTTT. This codes for CASSTEAGPSYNSPLHF.